This T cell receptor (beta chain) came from a study of control samples from healthy donors and cancer patients (TCRdb year 2020). Library construction relied on the immunoSEQ multiplex PCR assay. The table was pulled from immuneACCESS by TCRdb, which kept in-frame rearrangements only. Such tables lose some clones; where checked, under half of the loss comes from unresolved V genes, and the rest has no known cause. Here the sample has some 140,000 clones; about nine tenths occur a single time. The ten largest make up more than 6.5% of the sample. Turning to this clone: Its antigen target is currently unknown. Within one base of it there is no much larger clone, and no base qualities were kept.

The clonotype was recovered from a man aged 45 to 65 with head and neck cancer. Sequencing was performed on PBMCs.

The nucleotide sequence reads as follows: TGTGCCAGCAGCTTAGAATTCGGCAATCAGCCCCAGCATTTT. Its amino acids are CASSLEFGNQPQHF. The chain links TRBV11-2 with TRBJ1-5; the D gene remains uncertain. The CDR3 spans 14 residues, from the cysteine through the phenylalanine. Only the CDR3 portion is preserved as DNA: 42 bases, with reading frame beginning at the first base. CDR1 and CDR2 were assigned from the germline V gene as SGHAT and FQNNGV. V was cut back by 0 bases and J by 2 bases, leaving a gap of 5 bases between them.